This note documents a single T cell receptor beta chain sequence. These data are taken from a study of regulatory T cells in long-lasting Graves disease. Assembly of TCR beta libraries relied on iRepertoire HTBI primers together with Arm-PCR of CDR3 regions. TCRdb ran MiXCR on the multiplex PCR reads and lists one entry per CDR3 protein. The repertoire holds hundreds of thousands of distinct CDR3 sequences, with under 25% as singletons. Time point given: persistent/refractory GD, antithyroid drugs over 5 years with positive TRAb. From RNA extracted from PBMCs, the TCR library was made. This clonotype was sampled from a female donor with Graves disease. This material consisted of peripheral blood mononuclear cells (PBMCs), taken when the disease was refractory, from a patient treated with antithyroid drugs.

CDR3 DNA sequence: TGCAGCGTTAGCGGGAGGACGAACACCGGGGAGCTGTTTTTT. Translation gives CSVSGRTNTGELFF. The chain combines TRBV29-1 with TRBJ2-2; TRBD2 matches at 9 bases. Germline V CDR1 and CDR2: SQVTM, ANQGSEA. This CDR3 has 14 amino acids. The V gene end was trimmed by 5 bases and the J gene end by 0 bases; junction bases not matched to a gene: 1.